This paragraph covers one T cell receptor (beta chain) sequence. The antigen this receptor binds is unknown. Per-base quality was not reported, and no clone a single base away is much larger than it. The immunoSEQ Assay, which relies on bias-controlled multiplex PCR amplification of genomic DNA, was used to profile TCRbeta CDR3 regions. In the paper's pipeline: To quantify the absolute abundance of each unique TCRbeta CDR3 region, the sequences were collapsed and filtered. Differential abundance was assessed using a binomial (Fisher-equivalent) model and a beta-binomial model in which time-dependent variance fitted from healthy donors was added. Any clone with fewer than 5 combined templates was excluded, and a clone was called differentially abundant if its Benjamini-Hochberg FDR was below 0.01. Using the form v = (b*log(k)+a)^2, the beta-binomial variance was modeled as a function of the total template count across the two samples. In TCRdb, the immuneACCESS table is reduced to in-frame sequences with V and J assigned. These tables do not hold every clone; where another copy was compared, an unresolved V gene accounts for under half, and the others remain unexplained. V and J calls plus clone size are reproduced from that table; the DNA served to infer D and trimming. This sample has roughly 61,000 clones in its table, and about 92% of those were observed once. The ten largest clonotypes hold roughly 3.5% of the sample.

These data originate in a study of identifying expanded T cells in peripheral blood (dated by TCRdb to about 2019). The study in broad terms: Technical replicates were generated by sequencing separate aliquots of the same genomic DNA pool, and four replicates were compared pairwise. What the research found in general, with its limitations: Across all healthy donors, variance in clone template counts between roughly 2-week samples was found to increase significantly with total template count. The authors expected biological variance in healthy repertoires might increase further over much longer intervals such as months to years. Between technical replicates the binomial model flagged approximately 1.3 differentially abundant clones, whereas over around 2 weeks the binomial model flagged about 15 and over approximately four weeks about 19. The beta-binomial model significantly reduced the number of clones called differentially abundant and the false-positive rate across all healthy-donor time intervals.

No immune events such as infections were documented for the healthy donors during the collection period. To calibrate time-dependent variance in a beta-binomial model of T-cell clone differential abundance, blood repertoires from healthy donors were used as a training cohort. The training cohort included about ten healthy donors, of whom 3 were female and 7 were male. On average the donors were around 41 years old, and their ages spanned roughly 29 to 70 years. Whole blood, obtained from a commercial supplier, was collected from each healthy donor at three time points spaced two weeks apart. For immunosequencing, genomic DNA was extracted from whole blood that had not been sorted. CDR1 SGHAT and CDR2 FQNNGV are derived from the germline V gene. V loses 1 base of germline sequence and J loses 3 bases, and the interval between the two ends is 18 bases. Including the terminal cysteine and phenylalanine, the CDR3 comprises 17 residues. The retained sequence is limited to the CDR3, 51 bases, with the frame set at the first base.

Sequenced sample: blood. The chain uses TRBV11-2 and TRBJ1-2; the D region possibly corresponds to TRBD1 (5 bases align). The sequence was collected from a person aged 18 to 70 in good health. CDR3 protein: CASSLGRGSGGYYGYTF. The DNA is TGTGCCAGCAGCTTAGGTCGGGGATCGGGGGGATACTATGGCTACACCTTC.